This TCR beta chain was sequenced during a study of T-cell memory formation after mild COVID-19. Study information: TCR clusters showed largely donor specificity. Study-level findings and limits: Clones which contracted sat mainly in CM and EM if CD4+, and in EMRA if CD8+.

In TCRdb, the 5' RACE reads were re-called with MiXCR into one record per CDR3 protein. The table includes about 190,000 distinct CDR3 sequences, 15% to 20% detected once. With regard to this clonotype: Its matching antigen is unknown.

With 3 bases removed from V and 1 base from J, the gap between germline ends came to 10 bases. The CDR3 sequence is 15 residues long. The source is an adult woman who had mild COVID-19 (a few samples of this study predate the infection). Cell type and time point are not known. This chain joins TRBV12-3 or TRBV12-4 and TRBJ1-3; no definite D call. Sequencing was performed on PBMCs or a T cell subset sorted from them (not recorded which). CDR3 loop: CASSFPGRSGNTIYF. DNA of the CDR3: TGTGCCAGCAGTTTCCCGGGTAGGTCTGGAAACACCATATATTTT.